This T cell receptor beta chain was identified during a study of blood T cell repertoires in COVID-19. Study-wide context: Acute and convalescent COVID-19 samples came from the United States, Italy and Spain. The cDNA or gDNA used as material had been derived from T cells, B-cell-depleted T cells, or PBMCs.

Per the original data handling: Amplification of reference gene primers provided the estimated nucleated cell counts. Profiling relied on immunoSEQ multiplex PCR, and the TCRdb table lists in-frame clones only, not all of them. V and J calls and clone size are as listed in that table; D and trimming were resolved from the DNA. Here the sample spans some 130,000 clones, more than 85% being singletons. This CDR3 contains 14 residues. The V end was cut by 7 bases, the J end by 7 bases, with 16 bases between. Germline CDR1 reads LGHDT; CDR2 reads YNNKEL (reference sequence). The genes are TRBV3-1 (or the pseudogene TRBV3-2) and TRBJ1-4, with D possibly matching TRBD1 (6 bases). Source material: peripheral blood. The receptor comes from a man aged 55 to 70 with active or convalescent COVID-19. CDR3 DNA sequence: TGTGCCAGCACCCGGGAGGGGGTTGGTGAAAAACTGTTTTTT. It specifies CASTREGVGEKLFF.